The 3 T cell receptor beta chains below were found in one sample sequenced in a study of blood T cell repertoires in COVID-19. The assay was immunoSEQ multiplex PCR, and TCRdb's table has in-frame clones only and misses some. The table shows about 240,000 clones, with 83% occurring only once. The sequenced material came from peripheral blood. Every receptor here comes from a human donor in a cohort sampled during active COVID-19.

The CDR3 nucleotides are TGTGCCAGCAGCTTGGGCGGGGGCGGAGGCTACACCTTC. The encoded protein is CASSLGGGGGYTF. The V gene is TRBV5-4, the J gene TRBJ1-2, with a weak D call TRBD1 (6 bases). Trimming pared 0 bases from V and 8 bases from J, leaving 11 bases between. Germline V gene sequence: CDR1 SGHNT, CDR2 YYREEE (reference sequence). The CDR3 is 13 residues long.

V is TRBV4-1 and J is TRBJ2-1; weak D call: TRBD2 (7 bases). Germline V gene lookup returns CDR1 MGHRA and CDR2 YSYEKL. The CDR3 has 16 residues. V was pared by 1 base and J by 4 bases, with 14 bases between. CDR3 bases: TGCGCCAGCAGCCAAGGAGGACGGGGGGCATACAATGAGCAGTTCTTC. Translating gives CASSQGGRGAYNEQFF.

The chain joins TRBV5-4 to TRBJ1-1; unclear D gene. Germline values: CDR1 SGHNT, CDR2 YYREEE (reference sequence). The CDR3 is made up of 13 amino acids. The V and J ends lost 3 bases and 1 base respectively, with 7 bases between them. CDR3 DNA sequence: TGTGCCAGCAGCTCGGACTGGAACACTGAAGCTTTCTTT. Translated, it gives CASSSDWNTEAFF.